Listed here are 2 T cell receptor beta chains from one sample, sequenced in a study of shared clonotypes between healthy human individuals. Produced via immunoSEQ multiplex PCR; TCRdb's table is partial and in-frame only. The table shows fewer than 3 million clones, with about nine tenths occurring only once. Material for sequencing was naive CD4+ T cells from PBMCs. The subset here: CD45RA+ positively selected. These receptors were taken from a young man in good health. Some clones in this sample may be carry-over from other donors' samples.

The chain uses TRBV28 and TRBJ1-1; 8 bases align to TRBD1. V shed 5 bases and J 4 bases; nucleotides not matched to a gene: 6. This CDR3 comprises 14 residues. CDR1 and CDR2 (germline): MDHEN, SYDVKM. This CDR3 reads CASSNQGAITEAFF. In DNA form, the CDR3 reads TGTGCCAGCAGTAATCAGGGGGCTATCACTGAAGCTTTCTTT.

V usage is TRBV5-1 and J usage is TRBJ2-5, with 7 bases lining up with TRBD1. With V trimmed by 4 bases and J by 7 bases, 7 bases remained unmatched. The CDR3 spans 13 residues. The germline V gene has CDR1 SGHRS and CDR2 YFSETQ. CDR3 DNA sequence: TGCGCCAGCAGCCCTGACAGGGCGCCGACCCAGTACTTC. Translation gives CASSPDRAPTQYF.